The clone carrying this T cell receptor (beta chain) came up once. Its antigen is as yet unknown. Reverse transcription used about 0.45 to 1 ug RNA and random hexamers. In TCRdb, the immunoSEQ multiplex PCR reads were re-called with MiXCR into one record per CDR3 protein. The top ten clones hold under 0.095% of a sample with 200,000 or so distinct CDR3 sequences, roughly 96% of them seen once. This sample is drawn from a study of CD8 T cells in Susac syndrome. General study results and limits: Regarding the TCR sequencing and HLA analysis, the study admitted that a relatively small number of individuals were involved.

Trimming cost V 0 bases and J 6 bases; bases outside gene matches: 10. The CDR3 is 17 amino acids. Germline V CDR1 and CDR2: SGDLS, YYNGEE. The receptor was derived from a human donor with multiple sclerosis. The rearrangement joins TRBV9 to TRBJ2-1, with TRBD2 identical over 9 bases. The sample taken for sequencing was CD4+ T cells from PBMCs. As DNA, the CDR3 is TGTGCCAGCAGCGTAGCGGGTCGGACTAGCGCACCCAATGAGCAGTTCTTC. Its protein product is CASSVAGRTSAPNEQFF.